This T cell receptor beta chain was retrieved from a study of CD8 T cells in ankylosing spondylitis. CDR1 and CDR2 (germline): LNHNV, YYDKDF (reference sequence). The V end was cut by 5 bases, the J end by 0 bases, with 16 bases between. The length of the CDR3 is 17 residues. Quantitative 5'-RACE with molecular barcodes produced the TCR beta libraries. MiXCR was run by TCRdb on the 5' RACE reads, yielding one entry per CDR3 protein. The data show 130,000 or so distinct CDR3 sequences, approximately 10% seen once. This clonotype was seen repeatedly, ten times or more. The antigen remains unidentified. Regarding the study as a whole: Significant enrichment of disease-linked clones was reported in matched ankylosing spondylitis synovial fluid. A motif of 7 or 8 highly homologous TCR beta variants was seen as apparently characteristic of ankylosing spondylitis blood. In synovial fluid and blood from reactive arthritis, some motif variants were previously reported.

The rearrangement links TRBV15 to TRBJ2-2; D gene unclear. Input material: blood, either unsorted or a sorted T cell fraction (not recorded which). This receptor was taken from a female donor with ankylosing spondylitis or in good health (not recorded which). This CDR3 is CATSDLRRTSNTGELFF. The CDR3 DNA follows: TGTGCCACCAGCGACCTGAGGCGAACTTCGAACACCGGGGAGCTGTTTTTT.